A single TCR beta chain is shown here with its context. Trimming took off 7 bases at V and 0 bases at J, with 19 bases between the two ends. The CDR3 sequence is 17 residues long. CDR1 and CDR2 (germline): SNHLY, FYNNEI. This entry belongs to a study of blood T cell repertoires in COVID-19. Overall study: There were acute and convalescent COVID-19 samples, and they came from the United States, Italy and Spain.

Profiled with immunoSEQ multiplex PCR; TCRdb holds only in-frame clones, not every one. Among about 440,000 clones, roughly 91% were seen once, and the ten largest hold roughly 4.3%. This TCR derives from a woman younger than 45 with acute or convalescent COVID-19. Sequenced: peripheral blood. The V call is TRBV2, the J call TRBJ1-5; maybe TRBD1 (5 bases). CDR3 amino acids: CASTEQTATLSNQPQHF. The CDR3 DNA reads TGTGCCAGCACCGAACAGACAGCAACCCTTAGCAATCAGCCCCAGCATTTT.